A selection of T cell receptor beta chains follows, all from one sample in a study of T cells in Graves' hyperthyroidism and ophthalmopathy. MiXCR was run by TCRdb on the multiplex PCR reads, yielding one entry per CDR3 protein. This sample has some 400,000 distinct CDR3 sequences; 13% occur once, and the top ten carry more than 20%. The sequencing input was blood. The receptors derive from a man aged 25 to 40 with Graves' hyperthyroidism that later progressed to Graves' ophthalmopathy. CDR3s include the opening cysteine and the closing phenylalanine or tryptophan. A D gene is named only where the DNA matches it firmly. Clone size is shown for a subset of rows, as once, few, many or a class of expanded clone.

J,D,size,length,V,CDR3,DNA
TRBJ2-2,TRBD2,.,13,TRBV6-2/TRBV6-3,CASSYGGAGELFF,TGTGCCAGCAGTTATGGGGGGGCCGGGGAGCTGTTTTTT
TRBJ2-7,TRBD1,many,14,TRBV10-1,CASSEDRDNYEQYF,TGCGCCAGCAGTGAGGACAGGGACAACTACGAGCAGTACTTC
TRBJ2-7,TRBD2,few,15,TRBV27,CASKTSGGVSYEQYF,TGTGCCAGCAAGACTAGCGGGGGGGTGTCCTACGAGCAGTACTTC
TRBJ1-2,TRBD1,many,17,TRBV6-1,CASSEVSRDRAFYGYTF,TGTGCCAGCAGTGAAGTTTCCCGGGACAGGGCCTTTTATGGCTACACCTTC
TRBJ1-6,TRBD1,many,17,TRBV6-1,CASSQGQGNSYNSPLHF,TGTGCCAGCAGTCAAGGACAGGGGAACTCCTATAATTCACCCCTCCACTTT
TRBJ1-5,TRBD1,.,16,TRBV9,CASSVLGDRVSRPQHF,TGTGCCAGCAGCGTATTGGGGGACAGGGTTTCGAGGCCCCAGCATTTT
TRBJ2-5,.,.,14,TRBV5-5,CASSLVHFQETQYF,TGTGCCAGCAGCTTGGTTCACTTCCAAGAGACCCAGTACTTC
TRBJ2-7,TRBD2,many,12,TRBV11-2,CASSRGGIEQYF,TGTGCCAGCAGCCGGGGGGGGATCGAGCAGTACTTC
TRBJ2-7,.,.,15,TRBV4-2,CASSPGGTFSYEQYF,TGTGCCAGCAGCCCCGGGGGAACATTCTCCTACGAGCAGTACTTC
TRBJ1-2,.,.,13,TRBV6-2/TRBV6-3,CASSYSDTGGYTF,TGTGCCAGCAGTTACTCGGACACCGGGGGCTACACCTTC
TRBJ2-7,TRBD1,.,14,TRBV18,CASSPDRQGYEQYF,TGTGCCAGCTCACCGGACAGGCAAGGGTACGAGCAGTACTTC
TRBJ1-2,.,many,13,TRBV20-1,CSARDHEGYGYTF,TGCAGTGCTAGAGATCACGAGGGCTATGGCTACACCTTC
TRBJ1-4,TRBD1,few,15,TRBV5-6,CASSPLTGGHEKLFF,TGTGCCAGCAGCCCGCTGACAGGGGGTCACGAAAAACTGTTTTTT
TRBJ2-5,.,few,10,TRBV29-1,CSVVRETQYF,TGCAGCGTTGTACGCGAGACCCAGTACTTC
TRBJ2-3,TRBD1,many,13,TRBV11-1,CASSLGQGDTQYF,TGTGCCAGCAGCTTAGGACAGGGAGACACGCAGTATTTT
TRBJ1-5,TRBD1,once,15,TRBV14,CASSQHRGPTQPQHF,TGTGCCAGCAGCCAGCACAGGGGTCCTACTCAGCCCCAGCATTTT
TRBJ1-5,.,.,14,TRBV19,CASSMRGGRSPQHF,TGTGCCAGTAGTATGCGCGGGGGGCGTTCGCCCCAGCATTTT
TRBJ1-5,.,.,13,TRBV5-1,CASSLVRREPQHF,TGCGCCAGCAGCTTGGTGAGGCGGGAGCCCCAGCATTTT
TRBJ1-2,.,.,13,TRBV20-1,CSARVQGVYGYTF,TGCAGTGCTAGAGTTCAGGGTGTCTATGGCTACACCTTC
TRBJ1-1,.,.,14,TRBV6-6,CASSYGRTNTEAFF,TGTGCCAGCAGTTACGGGCGGACCAACACTGAAGCTTTCTTT
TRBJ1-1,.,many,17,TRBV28,CASTPYGQFLMNTEAFF,TGTGCCAGCACTCCATATGGGCAGTTTCTTATGAACACTGAAGCTTTCTTT
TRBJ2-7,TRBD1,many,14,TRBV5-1,CASSFDRARREQYF,TGCGCCAGCAGCTTTGACAGGGCCAGACGCGAGCAGTACTTC
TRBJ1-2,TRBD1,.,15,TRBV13,CASSLLEGADYGYTF,TGTGCCAGCAGCTTACTTGAGGGGGCTGACTATGGCTACACCTTC
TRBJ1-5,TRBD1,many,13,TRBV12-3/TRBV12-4,CASSWDRGQPQHF,TGTGCCAGCAGTTGGGACAGGGGTCAGCCCCAGCATTTT
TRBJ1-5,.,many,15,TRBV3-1,CASSRGRGSNQPQHF,TGTGCCAGCAGCCGGGGCAGGGGCAGCAATCAGCCCCAGCATTTT
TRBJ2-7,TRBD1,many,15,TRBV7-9,CASSSPGQPSYEQYF,TGTGCCAGCAGTTCTCCGGGACAGCCTTCCTACGAGCAGTACTTC
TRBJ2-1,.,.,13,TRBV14,CASSQSLYNEQFF,TGTGCCAGCAGCCAGTCACTTTACAATGAGCAGTTCTTC
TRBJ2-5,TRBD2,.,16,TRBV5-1,CASSVETSGVKETQYF,TGTGCCAGCAGCGTAGAAACTAGCGGGGTAAAAGAGACCCAGTACTTC
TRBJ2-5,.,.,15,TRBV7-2,CASSSRRSSQETQYF,TGTGCCAGCAGCTCACGGAGATCAAGCCAAGAGACCCAGTACTTC
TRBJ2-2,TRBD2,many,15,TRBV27,CASRLRRGVVGELFF,TGTGCCAGCAGGTTGCGGCGGGGGGTTGTCGGGGAGCTGTTTTTT
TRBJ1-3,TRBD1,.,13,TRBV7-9,CASSKGQGNTIYF,TGTGCCAGCAGCAAGGGACAGGGCAACACCATATATTTT
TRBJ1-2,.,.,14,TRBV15,CATSRGFGNYGYTF,TGTGCCACCAGCAGGGGTTTTGGTAACTATGGCTACACCTTC
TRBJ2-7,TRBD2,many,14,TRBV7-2,CASSAVAGGREQYF,TGTGCCAGCAGCGCCGTAGCGGGGGGGCGTGAGCAGTACTTC
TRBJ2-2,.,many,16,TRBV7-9,CASSQLGGTNTGELFF,TGTGCCAGCAGCCAACTTGGCGGGACGAACACCGGGGAGCTGTTTTTT
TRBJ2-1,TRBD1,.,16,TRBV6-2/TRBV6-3,CASSLRTGGSYNEQFF,TGTGCCAGCAGCCTACGGACAGGGGGCTCGTATAATGAGCAGTTCTTC
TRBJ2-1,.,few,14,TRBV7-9,CASSFGSSHNEQFF,TGTGCCAGCAGCTTCGGTTCCTCCCACAATGAGCAGTTCTTC
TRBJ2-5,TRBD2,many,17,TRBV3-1,CASSQAAASGLQETQYF,TGTGCCAGCAGCCAGGCGGCGGCTAGCGGGTTACAAGAGACCCAGTACTTC
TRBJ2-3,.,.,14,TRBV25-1,CASSDRQITDTQYF,TGTGCCAGCAGTGACAGGCAGATAACAGATACGCAGTATTTT
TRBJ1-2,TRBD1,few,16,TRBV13,CASSLRGQGLNYGYTF,TGTGCCAGCAGCTTACGCGGACAGGGACTTAACTATGGCTACACCTTC
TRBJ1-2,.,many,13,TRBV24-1,CATSGSGAGGYTF,TGTGCCACCAGTGGGTCGGGGGCCGGTGGCTACACCTTC